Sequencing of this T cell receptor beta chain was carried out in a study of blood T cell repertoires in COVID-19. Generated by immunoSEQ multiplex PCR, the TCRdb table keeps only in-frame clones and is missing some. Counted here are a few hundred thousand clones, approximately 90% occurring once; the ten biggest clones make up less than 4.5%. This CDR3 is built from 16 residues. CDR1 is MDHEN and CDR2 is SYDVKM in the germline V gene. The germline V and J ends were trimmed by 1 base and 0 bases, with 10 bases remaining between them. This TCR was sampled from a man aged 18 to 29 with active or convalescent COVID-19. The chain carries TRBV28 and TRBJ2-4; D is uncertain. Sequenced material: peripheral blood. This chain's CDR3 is CASSLLLQAAKNIQYF. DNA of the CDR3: TGTGCCAGCAGTTTATTATTGCAGGCAGCCAAAAACATTCAGTACTTC. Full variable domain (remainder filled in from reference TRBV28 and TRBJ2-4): DVKVTQSSRYLVKRTGEKVFLECVQDMDHENMFWYRQDPGLGLRLIYFSYDVKMKEKGDIPEGYSVSREKKERFSLILESASTNQTSMYLCASSLLLQAAKNIQYFGAGTRLSVL.